The T cell receptor (beta chain) described here comes from a study of blood T cell repertoires in COVID-19. Study details: Sources were T cells, B-cell-depleted T cells, or PBMCs; the material itself was cDNA or gDNA.

The J segment lost 4 bases and the V segment lost 0 bases, leaving 5 bases of the junction unmatched. Germline values: CDR1 GTSNPN, CDR2 SVGIG (reference sequence). CDR3 length equals 14 residues. This clone occurred a few times. The repertoire was sequenced with immunoSEQ multiplex PCR; TCRdb's copy has only in-frame clones and lacks some. The sample holds fewer than 450,000 clones, more than 70% seen once. This TCR was sampled from a woman in her sixties or seventies with COVID-19, enrolled during active disease. Sequencing used peripheral blood. The genes are TRBV30 and TRBJ2-7; 8 bases agree with TRBD1. The CDR3 DNA reads TGTGCCTGGAGTGTGAGACAGGGGCTATACGAGCAGTACTTC. Protein: CAWSVRQGLYEQYF.